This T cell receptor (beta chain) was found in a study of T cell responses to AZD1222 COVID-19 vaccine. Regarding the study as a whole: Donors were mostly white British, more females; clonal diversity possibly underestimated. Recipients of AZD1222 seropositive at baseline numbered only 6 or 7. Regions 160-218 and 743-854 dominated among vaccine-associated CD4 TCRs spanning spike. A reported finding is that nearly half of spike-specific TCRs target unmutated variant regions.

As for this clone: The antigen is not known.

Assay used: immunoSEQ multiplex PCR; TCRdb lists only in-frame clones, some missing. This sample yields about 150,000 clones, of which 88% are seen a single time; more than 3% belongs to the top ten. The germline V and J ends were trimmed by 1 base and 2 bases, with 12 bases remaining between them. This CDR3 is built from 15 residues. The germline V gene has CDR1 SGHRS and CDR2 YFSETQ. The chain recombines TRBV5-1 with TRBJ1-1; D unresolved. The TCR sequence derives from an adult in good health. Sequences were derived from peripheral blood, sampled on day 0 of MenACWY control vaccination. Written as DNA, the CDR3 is TGCGCCAGCAGCTTGAGTTCGGCAACCAACACTGAAGCTTTCTTT. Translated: CASSLSSATNTEAFF. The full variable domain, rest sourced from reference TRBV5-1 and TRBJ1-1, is KAGVTQTPRYLIKTRGQQVTLSCSPISGHRSVSWYQQTPGQGLQFLFEYFSETQRNKGNFPGRFSGRQFSNSRSEMNVSTLELGDSALYLCASSLSSATNTEAFFGQGTRLTVV.